The rows below give T cell receptor beta chains drawn from one sample of a study of CD8+CD57+ T cells in acquired aplastic anemia. TCRdb redid the calling of the reads with MiXCR, one entry per CDR3 protein. The sample shows about 68,000 distinct CDR3 sequences, under 65% of them seen only once. The sequencing input was sorted CD4+, CD8+, or CD8+CD57+ T cells (not recorded which) from PBMCs. These receptors came from a human donor in good health, serving as a control. Each CDR3 is given with its conserved first and last residue. D genes are given only for firm matches. Clone size appears in some rows only: once, few, many, or a class for an expanded clone.

- TRBJ1-1 TRBV10-3 - CAISDRGVSTEAFF TGTGCCATCAGTGATCGTGGAGTGAGCACTGAAGCTTTCTTT
- TRBJ2-7 TRBV20-1 - CSARVGNYEQYF TGCAGTGCTAGAGTTGGTAACTACGAGCAGTACTTC
TRBD1 TRBJ1-2 TRBV9 - CASSRETGGHGYTF TGTGCCAGCAGCCGCGAAACAGGGGGCCATGGCTACACCTTC
TRBD1 TRBJ2-7 TRBV6-1 many CASSEANGQGALYEQYF TGTGCCAGCAGTGAAGCGAATGGACAGGGGGCTCTGTACGAGCAGTACTTC
TRBD1 TRBJ2-5 TRBV25-1 few CASRGGAWETQYF TGTGCCAGCAGAGGGGGCGCGTGGGAGACCCAGTACTTC
- TRBJ2-1 TRBV7-2 once CASSALRGNEQFF TGTGCCAGCAGCGCATTGCGGGGCAATGAGCAGTTCTTC
- TRBJ2-5 TRBV7-6 - CASSLSGQTLGETQYF TGTGCCAGCAGCTTATCTGGACAGACCCTAGGGGAGACCCAGTACTTC
- TRBJ2-3 TRBV20-1 - CSRPGLGTDAQYF TGCAGCCGTCCGGGACTCGGAACAGATGCGCAGTATTTT
TRBD1 TRBJ1-2 TRBV12-5 - CASGPGQGDGYTF TGTGCTAGTGGGCCGGGACAGGGCGATGGCTACACCTTC
- TRBJ1-4 TRBV19 few CASMQYVEGNEKLFF TGTGCCAGTATGCAGTATGTAGAGGGTAATGAAAAACTGTTTTTT
- TRBJ1-2 TRBV7-2 - CATQNDGGYGYTF TGTGCCACACAAAACGACGGAGGGTATGGCTACACCTTC
- TRBJ2-1 TRBV3-1 few CASSGTSAYNEQFF TGTGCCAGCAGCGGGACTTCGGCCTACAATGAGCAGTTCTTC
TRBD1 TRBJ2-7 TRBV2 medium-sized CASLWGQSYEQYF TGTGCCAGTTTATGGGGACAGTCCTACGAGCAGTACTTC
- TRBJ1-2 TRBV3-1 many CASSLGLSYGYTF TGTGCCAGCAGCCTCGGCCTTTCCTATGGCTACACCTTC
TRBD1 TRBJ2-7 TRBV29-1 - CSVEDPTGQGLYEQYF TGCAGCGTTGAAGATCCTACGGGACAGGGTCTTTACGAGCAGTACTTC
- TRBJ1-5 TRBV5-1 - CASSPGTGDQPQHF TGCGCCAGCAGCCCCGGGACGGGAGATCAGCCCCAGCATTTT
- TRBJ2-1 TRBV9 many CASSVAGTPAGNEQFF TGTGCCAGCAGCGTAGCGGGGACACCTGCGGGAAATGAGCAGTTCTTC
- TRBJ1-6 TRBV2 few CARHTGTNNSPLHF TGTGCCAGGCACACCGGGACCAATAATTCACCCCTCCACTTT
- TRBJ1-6 TRBV5-1 many CASSLTSRGPDSPLHF TGCGCCAGCAGCTTGACTAGTCGGGGACCTGATTCACCCCTCCACTTT
- TRBJ1-6 TRBV7-9 many CASSHGQITNSPLHF TGTGCCAGCAGCCACGGACAGATTACTAATTCACCCCTCCACTTT
- TRBJ2-3 TRBV20-1 many CSARSLGWLPDTQYF TGCAGTGCTAGGTCCCTGGGATGGCTCCCAGATACGCAGTATTTT
TRBD1 TRBJ1-6 TRBV7-8 - CASSCRDRLLLHF TGTGCCAGCAGTTGCCGGGACAGGTTGCTCCTCCACTTT
TRBD1 TRBJ2-3 TRBV24-1 - CATSDPGTGMSDTQYF TGTGCCACCAGTGATCCCGGGACAGGGATGTCAGATACGCAGTATTTT
TRBD1 TRBJ1-1 TRBV19 - CASSRGTGGNTEAFF TGTGCCAGTAGCCGAGGGACAGGGGGGAACACTGAAGCTTTCTTT
- TRBJ2-3 TRBV2 - CASEGREREDTRYF TGTGCCAGCGAAGGGCGGGAACGGGAAGATACGCGGTATTTT
TRBD2 TRBJ2-1 TRBV6-1 many CASRELAASWDEQFF TGTGCCAGCAGAGAACTAGCGGCGTCTTGGGATGAGCAGTTCTTC
TRBD2 TRBJ2-7 TRBV13 many CASSPPGLAGYEQYF TGTGCCAGCAGCCCCCCCGGGCTAGCGGGGTACGAGCAGTACTTC
- TRBJ2-7 TRBV2 - CASSLAEGGEQYF TGTGCCAGCAGTTTAGCCGAGGGTGGCGAGCAGTACTTC
- TRBJ2-3 TRBV11-2 many CASSLGLWGGTDTQYF TGTGCCAGCAGCTTAGGTCTGTGGGGGGGCACAGATACGCAGTATTTT
TRBD1 TRBJ2-2 TRBV24-1 - CATKGQGATGELFF TGTGCCACCAAAGGGCAGGGGGCAACCGGGGAGCTGTTTTTT
- TRBJ2-1 TRBV4-1 many CASSQGVREGNEQFF TGCGCCAGCAGCCAAGGAGTCAGAGAAGGGAATGAGCAGTTCTTC
TRBD2 TRBJ2-1 TRBV5-1 many CASSLVSGGYNEQFF TGCGCCAGCAGCTTGGTCTCGGGAGGGTACAATGAGCAGTTCTTC
- TRBJ1-1 TRBV27 few CASSLGWGTEAFF TGTGCCAGCAGTTTAGGGTGGGGCACTGAAGCTTTCTTT
- TRBJ2-7 TRBV7-2 medium-sized CASSVVVGAYEQYF TGTGCCAGCAGTGTGGTGGTCGGGGCCTACGAGCAGTACTTC
TRBD1 TRBJ1-6 TRBV4-3 - CASSQGQGDSPLHF TGCGCCAGCAGCCAGGGACAGGGGGATTCACCCCTCCACTTT
- TRBJ1-5 TRBV5-4 - CASSQDGDQPQHF TGTGCCAGCAGCCAAGACGGAGATCAGCCCCAGCATTTT
- TRBJ1-2 TRBV6-1 many CASSSAAFWSYGYTF TGTGCCAGCAGCTCTGCGGCCTTTTGGAGCTATGGCTACACCTTC
- TRBJ2-7 TRBV27 many CASSLSFSRVPYEQYF TGTGCCAGCAGTTTGTCGTTTTCGCGGGTACCGTACGAGCAGTACTTC
TRBD1 TRBJ2-7 TRBV15 - CATSRAGTGNEQYF TGTGCCACCAGCAGGGCGGGGACAGGTAACGAGCAGTACTTC
TRBD2 TRBJ2-1 TRBV19 many CASSLTGLAGYNEQFF TGTGCCAGTAGTCTAACGGGACTAGCGGGATACAATGAGCAGTTCTTC
TRBD2 TRBJ2-5 TRBV20-1 - CSASHGTSGGAVETQYF TGCAGTGCTAGCCACGGGACTAGCGGGGGGGCAGTGGAGACCCAGTACTTC
- TRBJ2-7 TRBV7-9 - CASSILGGEQYF TGTGCCAGTAGTATTCTAGGGGGCGAGCAGTACTTC
TRBD1 TRBJ1-1 TRBV19 many CASSIVQGAGTEAFF TGTGCCAGTAGTATAGTTCAGGGGGCTGGCACTGAAGCTTTCTTT
TRBD2 TRBJ2-1 TRBV30 once CAWSVDAPAGGPRSYNEQFF TGTGCCTGGAGCGTAGACGCCCCTGCGGGAGGGCCGAGGTCCTACAATGAGCAGTTCTTC
- TRBJ2-5 TRBV2 few CASSERELKTQYF TGTGCCAGCAGTGAACGGGAGTTGAAGACCCAGTACTTC
- TRBJ1-1 TRBV19 many CASGEGTEAFF TGTGCCTCGGGAGAGGGTACTGAAGCTTTCTTT
TRBD1 TRBJ1-4 TRBV2 - CASNRGREEKLFF TGTGCCAGCAACAGGGGGCGAGAAGAAAAACTGTTTTTT
- TRBJ2-5 TRBV7-9 many CASSLTAEETQYF TGTGCCAGCAGCTTGACAGCAGAAGAGACCCAGTACTTC
TRBD1 TRBJ1-1 TRBV19 - CASSPRDSVTEAFF TGTGCCAGTAGTCCCCGGGACAGCGTCACTGAAGCTTTCTTT
- TRBJ2-1 TRBV2 many CASRRGYISYNEQFF TGTGCCAGCAGGAGGGGCTACATCTCCTACAATGAGCAGTTCTTC
- TRBJ2-7 TRBV15 - CATSVDFYEQYF TGTGCCACCAGCGTGGACTTCTACGAGCAGTACTTC
TRBD1 TRBJ2-5 TRBV27 many CASSLTTGKETQYF TGTGCCAGCAGTCTCACGACAGGGAAGGAGACCCAGTACTTC
TRBD2 TRBJ2-3 TRBV12-3/TRBV12-4 - CASRTTSGGADTQYF TGTGCCAGCAGGACCACTAGCGGGGGGGCAGATACGCAGTATTTT
TRBD1 TRBJ2-7 TRBV15 once CATSRVRGPYEQYF TGTGCCACCAGCAGAGTCAGGGGGCCCTACGAGCAGTACTTC
- TRBJ1-5 TRBV2 - CASSESGPSNQPQHF TGTGCCAGCAGCGAGTCGGGGCCTAGCAATCAGCCCCAGCATTTT
- TRBJ1-2 TRBV25-1 - CASSELGEANYGYTF TGTGCCAGCAGTGAATTAGGAGAAGCTAACTATGGCTACACCTTC
- TRBJ2-7 TRBV11-1 once CASSLVGGTVSHEQYF TGTGCCAGCAGCTTAGTTGGGGGGACAGTGAGCCACGAGCAGTACTTC